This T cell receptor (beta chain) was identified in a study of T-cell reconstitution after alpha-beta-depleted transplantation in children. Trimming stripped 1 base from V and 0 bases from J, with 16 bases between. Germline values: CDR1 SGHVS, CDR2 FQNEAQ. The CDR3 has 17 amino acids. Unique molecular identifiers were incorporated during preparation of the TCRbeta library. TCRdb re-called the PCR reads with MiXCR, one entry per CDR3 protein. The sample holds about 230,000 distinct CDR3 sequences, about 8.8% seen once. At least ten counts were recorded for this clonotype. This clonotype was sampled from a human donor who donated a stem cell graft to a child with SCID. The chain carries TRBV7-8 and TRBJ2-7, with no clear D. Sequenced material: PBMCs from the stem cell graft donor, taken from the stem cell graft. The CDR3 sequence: CASSLGRWAPSSYEQYF. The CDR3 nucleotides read TGTGCCAGCAGCTTAGGCCGTTGGGCACCGAGCTCCTACGAGCAGTACTTC. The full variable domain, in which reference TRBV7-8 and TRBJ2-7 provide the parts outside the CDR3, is GAGVSQSPRYKVAKRGQDVALRCDPISGHVSLFWYQQALGQGPEFLTYFQNEAQLDKSGLPSDRFFAERPEGSVSTLKIQRTQQEDSAVYLCASSLGRWAPSSYEQYFGPGTRLTVT.